What follows describes a single T cell receptor beta chain. Under the authors' procedure: For nucleated cells, counts were estimated from reference gene primer amplification. Profiling relied on immunoSEQ multiplex PCR, and the TCRdb table lists in-frame clones only, not all of them. That table furnishes V, J and clone size, whereas the DNA furnished D and trimming. This table holds about 250,000 clones, nearly 90% found once. The CDR3 has 18 amino acids. Germline values: CDR1 MGHRA, CDR2 YSYEKL. Trimming took off 4 bases at V and 5 bases at J, with 26 bases between the two ends. The data were taken from a study of blood T cell repertoires in COVID-19.

The source is a man aged 18-30 years with active or convalescent COVID-19. This chain links TRBV4-1 with TRBJ2-5, with D perhaps matching TRBD2 (6 bases). The source material was peripheral blood. The DNA of the CDR3 is TGCGCCAGCAGCCCCTGGGATTCGGCCGGGAGTTCCCACGAGACCCAGTACTTC. Residues: CASSPWDSAGSSHETQYF.